Below are 29 T cell receptor beta chains sequenced from a single sample in a study of monozygotic twins with inflammatory bowel disease (dated by TCRdb to between 2018 and 2021). Receptor amplification or capture employed 5' RACE. Sequenced using an Illumina HiSeq 2500. Once TCRdb had reprocessed the reads, it stored one entry per CDR3 protein sequence and supplied no DNA. The sample table includes more than 85,000 distinct CDR3 sequences. The ten largest account for 9.5% to 15% of the sample. The specimen was blood. Every receptor here comes from a human donor with ulcerative colitis or Crohn's disease, or a healthy co-twin of an affected twin (not recorded which).

The chain's CDR3 is CASSRKLGLAGGLDTDTQYF. The chain is built from TRBV3-1 and TRBJ2-3; TCRdb calls TRBD2, which cannot be checked without DNA. This CDR3 spans 20 amino acids. CDR1 and CDR2 from the germline V gene are LGHDT and YNNKEL (reference sequence).

This sequence joins TRBV2 and TRBJ1-1. The V gene's germline CDR1 is SNHLY and CDR2 FYNNEI. This CDR3 contains 13 residues. This CDR3 reads CASLHGLNTEAFF.

The chain has TRBV20-1 and TRBJ2-3. The CDR3 runs 15 residues. Germline CDR1 reads DFQATT; CDR2 reads SNEGSKA (reference sequence). CDR3: CSARDGSLETDTQYF.

J is TRBJ2-7 and V is TRBV4-2; absent DNA, TCRdb's TRBD2 call cannot be checked. Germline V gene lookup returns CDR1 LGHNA and CDR2 YNFKEQ. CDR3 size: 15 residues. The CDR3 spells CASSQSSGSLGEQYF.

V usage is TRBV10-3 and J usage is TRBJ2-7; TCRdb picks TRBD1, but there is no DNA to check that call. Germline values: CDR1 ENHRY, CDR2 SYGVKD. This CDR3 has 12 amino acids. The CDR3 sequence: CAISAQGYEQYF.

The rearrangement joins TRBV7-9 to TRBJ1-5; the D call of TRBD1 rests on TCRdb alone, since no DNA is present to check it. Germline V gives CDR1 SEHNR, CDR2 FQNEAQ (reference sequence). This CDR3 spans 15 amino acids. The CDR3 loop reads CASSHGAGAEQPQHF.

The V gene is TRBV5-5, the J gene TRBJ2-7; TCRdb outputs TRBD2, but without DNA this stays unchecked. Germline V lookup: CDR1 SGHKS, CDR2 YYEKEE (reference sequence). The CDR3 loop spans 13 amino acids. CDR3 loop: CASSSGLTREQYF.

The chain carries TRBV6-2 or TRBV6-3 and TRBJ2-7; there is no DNA to check the TCRdb D call of TRBD1. CDR1 and CDR2 (germline): MNHEY, SVGEGT. The CDR3 covers 14 residues. The CDR3 protein is CASSRRIGGDEQYF.

V usage is TRBV6-1 and J usage is TRBJ2-1. The germline V gene encodes CDR1 MNHNS and CDR2 SASEGT. CDR3 length: 15 amino acids. CDR3 residues: CASSPRTGFYNEQFF.

CDR3 residues: CASSAEDNKFRYGYTF. The chain recombines TRBV28 with TRBJ1-2; TCRdb lists TRBD1, though no DNA is available to test this call. The CDR3 runs to 16 residues. Germline V gene sequence: CDR1 MDHEN, CDR2 SYDVKM.

The gene calls are TRBV7-2 and TRBJ1-6; TCRdb indicates TRBD1, and absent DNA this call remains unverified. The germline V gene encodes CDR1 SGHTA and CDR2 FQGNSA. The CDR3 is 15 amino acids. This CDR3 is CASSLPTGGNSPLHF.

J is TRBJ1-1 and V is TRBV19. Germline lookup yields CDR1 LNHDA and CDR2 SQIVND (reference sequence). The CDR3 runs 16 residues. CDR3: CASSKGFRGPDTEAFF.

CDR3 residues: CASSLEPRLGTEAFF. The chain recombines TRBV5-1 with TRBJ1-1. Per the germline V gene, CDR1 is SGHRS and CDR2 is YFSETQ. The CDR3 loop spans 15 amino acids.

The V gene is TRBV10-3, the J gene TRBJ1-1; TCRdb proposes TRBD1, but this gene call is untestable without DNA. This CDR3 is 15 amino acids long. Germline CDR1 ENHRY, CDR2 SYGVKD. Here the CDR3 reads CAISEEQAWGTEAFF.

The chain combines TRBV25-1 with TRBJ2-1; without DNA, the TCRdb call of TRBD1 cannot be checked. The CDR3 covers 15 residues. Looked up from germline, CDR1 is MGHDK and CDR2 is SYGVNS. CDR3 protein: CASSVGQAAYNEQFF.

The chain employs TRBV7-2 and TRBJ2-1; lacking DNA, the TRBD2 call made by TCRdb goes unchecked. The CDR3 is 15 residues long. Germline values: CDR1 SGHTA, CDR2 FQGNSA. This chain's CDR3 is CASSSWDYSYNEQFF.

CDR3 region: CASSLGALYNEQFF. This chain links TRBV5-1 with TRBJ2-1. The CDR3 loop spans 14 amino acids. Per the germline V gene, CDR1 is SGHRS and CDR2 is YFSETQ.

The rearrangement uses TRBV7-6 and TRBJ2-5. Per germline, CDR1 SGHVS and CDR2 FNYEAQ. This CDR3 contains 14 residues. CDR3 region: CASSSLFTQETQYF.

The gene calls are TRBV5-6 and TRBJ1-5. Germline values: CDR1 SGHDT, CDR2 YYEEEE. The CDR3 loop spans 14 amino acids. CDR3 sequence: CASSLLNSNQPQHF.

The rearrangement uses TRBV18 and TRBJ2-3. CDR3 size: 15 residues. Per germline, CDR1 KGHSH and CDR2 LQKENI. CDR3 protein: CASSPPGPGTDTQYF.

J is TRBJ2-3 and V is TRBV12-3 or TRBV12-4. The CDR3 has 12 amino acids. The CDR3 here is CASSPILDTQYF.

The V call is TRBV18, the J call TRBJ2-1. The CDR3 is 14 amino acids. Per germline, CDR1 KGHSH and CDR2 LQKENI. CDR3: CASSPDGPYNEQFF.

The CDR3 protein is CATSKDRVMNTEAFF. This chain connects TRBV15 to TRBJ1-1; TCRdb proposes TRBD1, but this gene call is untestable without DNA. CDR1 LNHNV and CDR2 YYDKDF come from the germline V gene (reference sequence). CDR3 length: 15 amino acids.

The gene calls are TRBV20-1 and TRBJ2-1; TCRdb lists TRBD2, though no DNA is available to test this call. There are 14 residues in the CDR3. Looked up from germline, CDR1 is DFQATT and CDR2 is SNEGSKA (reference sequence). The CDR3 sequence: CSALVAGARGEQFF.

The chain is built from TRBV5-4 and TRBJ1-2; TCRdb reports TRBD1, a call that lacks DNA to check it against. Germline CDR1 reads SGHNT; CDR2 reads YYREEE (reference sequence). The CDR3 length is 15 residues. The CDR3 spells CASSLSTGGTGAHTF.

The V and J genes are TRBV18 and TRBJ1-5; TCRdb calls TRBD1, which cannot be checked without DNA. This CDR3 comprises 14 residues. Germline V gives CDR1 KGHSH, CDR2 LQKENI. The CDR3 sequence: CASSPVGEGQPQHF.

This chain links TRBV11-3 with TRBJ2-1. Germline V gene data show CDR1 as SGHNT and CDR2 as YENEEA. CDR3 size: 13 residues. CDR3 sequence: CASSLNVRNEQFF.

The V and J genes are TRBV12-3 or TRBV12-4 and TRBJ1-1. The CDR3 contains 14 residues. This CDR3 is CASSLSSMNTEAFF.

The chain employs TRBV7-2 and TRBJ2-7; TCRdb's assignment of TRBD2 cannot be checked, as there is no DNA. The CDR3 sequence is 16 residues long. Germline CDR1 reads SGHTA; CDR2 reads FQGNSA. CDR3 sequence reads: CASSFSRKREGYEQYF.